These T cell receptor beta chains were read from a single sample in a study of Graves' ophthalmopathy and Graves' hyperthyroidism. MiXCR, applied by TCRdb to the multiplex PCR reads, yields one record per CDR3 protein. The table has 350,000 to 450,000 distinct CDR3 sequences, 15% to 20% seen once. Material: peripheral blood. Receptors originate from a woman aged 18-29 years with Graves' ophthalmopathy. The conserved cysteine and the conserved F or W are not part of the CDR3 here. Each record gives: J gene, V gene, CDR3 protein.

TRBJ2-7,TRBV6-5,ASSYDESSYEQY
TRBJ1-1,TRBV24-1,ATSESGNTEAF
TRBJ1-2,TRBV29-1,SVEHRSYGYT
TRBJ2-7,TRBV11-2,ASSLDQTVYEQY
TRBJ1-2,TRBV27,ASSSPYPGQGGYT
TRBJ2-5,TRBV19,ASSIGAETQY
TRBJ2-7,TRBV6-1,ASSVQVVSYEQY
TRBJ1-1,TRBV11-1,ASSLHQYTEAF
TRBJ2-4,TRBV29-1,SVKTSRTGSAKNIQY
TRBJ1-1,TRBV30,AYARMSTEAF
TRBJ1-1,TRBV6-2/TRBV6-3,ASSPLGQKNTEAF
TRBJ2-1,TRBV28,ASKWTGYNEQF
TRBJ1-2,TRBV6-2/TRBV6-3,ASSYPREYGYT
TRBJ2-7,TRBV11-2,ASSFSGGGPYEQY
TRBJ1-1,TRBV29-1,SVEKAVTEAF
TRBJ2-2,TRBV5-1,ASSLGLAGGSTGELF
TRBJ2-7,TRBV6-2/TRBV6-3,ASSYPGRVGSYEQY
TRBJ2-7,TRBV11-2,ASSQGQTYEQY
TRBJ2-2,TRBV12-3/TRBV12-4,ASTTGRAANTGELF
TRBJ2-7,TRBV6-2/TRBV6-3,ASSPGGLIEQY
TRBJ1-1,TRBV29-1,SATDRVGRTEAF
TRBJ1-1,TRBV9,ASSVEAEWNTEAF
TRBJ2-7,TRBV7-6,ASSFRPGGYEQY
TRBJ1-2,TRBV20-1,SASGQGVAAIRLYGYT
TRBJ2-4,TRBV19,ASSIQIAKNIQY
TRBJ2-7,TRBV27,ASSLTGTRYEQY
TRBJ1-5,TRBV28,ASRNPRNNGVNQPQH